Presented here are 28 T cell receptor beta chains from one specimen sequenced in a study of OX40 agonist ivuxolimab in advanced cancers. The assay was immunoSEQ multiplex PCR, and TCRdb's table has in-frame clones only and misses some. The profile shows approximately 22,000 clones, 84% of them singletons. The sample here was CD4+ or CD8+ T cells sorted from blood, taken in a trial of the OX40 agonist ivuxolimab. The receptors were sampled from an adult with an advanced solid tumor such as melanoma, head and neck, liver or kidney cancer.

This clone is a singleton in its sample. V gene TRBV9 combines with J gene TRBJ1-1, with no clear D. V lost 0 bases and J 2 bases, leaving 5 bases between the germline ends. The CDR3 is made up of 13 amino acids. Per the germline V gene, CDR1 is SGDLS and CDR2 is YYNGEE. This CDR3 reads CASSVGDNTEAFF. The CDR3 nucleotides read TGTGCCAGCAGCGTAGGGGATAACACTGAAGCTTTCTTT.

V and J are TRBV27 and TRBJ1-1, with TRBD1 matching 9 bases. The length of the CDR3 is 16 residues. Trimming took 6 bases from V and 1 from J; bases not matched to a gene: 9. The germline V gene has CDR1 MNHEY and CDR2 SMNVEV (reference sequence). The CDR3 DNA sequence: TGTGCCAGCAGACTACAGGGGGCGGCCCGGAACACTGAAGCTTTCTTT. This sequence encodes CASRLQGAARNTEAFF.

This clone was detected only a few times. This chain joins TRBV18 and TRBJ1-2, with D perhaps TRBD1 (5 bases). Germline lookup yields CDR1 KGHSH and CDR2 LQKENI. Deletions cut 3 bases from V and 7 bases from J, with 15 bases between. The CDR3 totals 14 residues. The CDR3 here is CASSPIPSQGGYTF. The CDR3 DNA follows: TGTGCCAGCTCACCGATTCCCAGTCAGGGTGGCTACACCTTC.

This chain connects TRBV19 to TRBJ2-1, with D perhaps matching TRBD1 or TRBD2 (5 bases each). The germline V gene has CDR1 LNHDA and CDR2 SQIVND (reference sequence). The CDR3 spans 15 residues. The V end lost 7 bases, the J end lost 4 bases, and 17 bases lay between the germline ends. The CDR3 sequence: CASNLQGASYNEQFF. In DNA form, the CDR3 reads TGTGCCAGTAACCTGCAGGGAGCTTCTTACAATGAGCAGTTCTTC.

V is TRBV5-1 and J is TRBJ2-5; 11 nucleotides agree with TRBD1. The J segment lost 1 base and the V segment lost 0 bases, leaving 8 bases of the junction unmatched. This CDR3 region has 18 residues. Germline V gives CDR1 SGHRS, CDR2 YFSETQ. CDR3 region: CASSLGGQGAKPQETQYF. The DNA for the CDR3 is TGCGCCAGCAGCTTGGGTGGACAGGGGGCGAAGCCCCAAGAGACCCAGTACTTC.

This clone was seen only once. The gene calls are TRBV4-2 and TRBJ2-3, with D perhaps matching TRBD1 or TRBD2 (5 bases each). Germline lookup yields CDR1 LGHNA and CDR2 YNFKEQ. Trimming pared 1 base from V and 6 bases from J, leaving 20 bases between. CDR3 length equals 17 residues. The CDR3 reads CASSQGGSGRPPDTQYF. In nucleotides, the CDR3 is TGTGCCAGCAGCCAAGGGGGGTCGGGTAGACCCCCCGATACGCAGTATTTT.

V usage is TRBV30 and J usage is TRBJ2-7; TRBD1 or TRBD2 may be the D gene (5 bases each). Germline lookup yields CDR1 GTSNPN and CDR2 SVGIG (reference sequence). Trimming took 7 bases from V and 6 from J, leaving 19 bases between them. This CDR3 comprises 13 residues. The CDR3 sequence: CASDGTTFPEQYF. The CDR3 DNA follows: TGTGCCTCCGACGGGACCACCTTTCCCGAGCAGTACTTC.

V usage is TRBV5-1 and J usage is TRBJ1-2, with a tentative D call TRBD1 (6 bases). The CDR3 runs to 13 residues. Trimming left V 4 bases short and J 1 base short, with 8 bases between. The germline V gene encodes CDR1 SGHRS and CDR2 YFSETQ. CDR3 region: CASSQDSNYGYTF. In nucleotides, the CDR3 is TGCGCCAGCAGCCAGGACAGTAACTATGGCTACACCTTC.

This clone was recorded once. J is TRBJ1-2 and V is TRBV25-1; the D gene is possibly TRBD1 (6 bases). Germline lookup yields CDR1 MGHDK and CDR2 SYGVNS. CDR3 length: 13 amino acids. V lost 3 bases, J lost 5 bases, and 10 bases lay in between. DNA of the CDR3: TGTGCCAGCAGTGAGGGGGCAAGATATGGCTACACCTTC. Encoded protein: CASSEGARYGYTF.

The J gene is TRBJ1-2, the V gene TRBV5-1, with D possibly TRBD1 on 6 matching bases. V lost 3 bases to trimming and J lost 6 bases, with 21 bases between them. CDR1 and CDR2 from the germline V gene are SGHRS and YFSETQ. The CDR3 loop spans 16 amino acids. The CDR3: CASSYEGVRVVDGYTF. The CDR3 DNA is TGCGCCAGCAGCTACGAGGGGGTGCGGGTAGTCGATGGCTACACCTTC. The whole variable domain, remainder taken from reference TRBV5-1 and TRBJ1-2, is KAGVTQTPRYLIKTRGQQVTLSCSPISGHRSVSWYQQTPGQGLQFLFEYFSETQRNKGNFPGRFSGRQFSNSRSEMNVSTLELGDSALYLCASSYEGVRVVDGYTFGSGTRLTVV.

The CDR3 loop reads CASSLTGGSGETQYF. The CDR3 DNA reads TGTGCCAGCAGCTTAACAGGGGGCAGCGGGGAGACCCAGTACTTC. The chain employs TRBV11-3 and TRBJ2-5; 9 bases agree with TRBD1. The CDR3 totals 15 residues. The V gene's germline CDR1 is SGHNT and CDR2 YENEEA. V dropped 2 bases and J dropped 5; count of bases not matched to a gene: 6.

The chain carries TRBV6-5 and TRBJ1-2, with D maybe TRBD1 (6 bases). There are 13 residues in the CDR3. Trimming removed 5 bases at V and 4 bases at J, with 11 bases between. Germline CDR1 is MNHEY and CDR2 is SVGAGI. CDR3 nucleotide sequence: TGTGCCAGCAGTAAACTGGACAGCTATGGCTACACCTTC. Amino acid sequence: CASSKLDSYGYTF.

The chain links TRBV7-2 to TRBJ1-2; tentatively, D is TRBD1 (6 bases). Germline values: CDR1 SGHTA, CDR2 FQGNSA. The V and J ends lost 3 bases and 7 bases respectively, with 12 bases between them. The length of the CDR3 is 13 residues. CDR3 region: CASSFGGRGGYTF. Written as DNA, the CDR3 is TGTGCCAGCAGCTTTGGGGGCAGGGGTGGCTACACCTTC.

The genes are TRBV9 and TRBJ1-4, with D uncertain. This CDR3 has 14 residues. Germline-derived CDR1 and CDR2 are SGDLS and YYNGEE. V gave up 0 bases and J gave up 7 bases, with 10 bases separating them. The CDR3 spells CASSVGGRSEKLFF. The CDR3 DNA follows: TGTGCCAGCAGCGTAGGGGGAAGGAGTGAAAAACTGTTTTTT. The full variable domain, with the rest looked up from reference TRBV9 and TRBJ1-4, is DSGVTQTPKHLITATGQRVTLRCSPRSGDLSVYWYQQSLDQGLQFLIQYYNGEERAKGNILERFSAQQFPDLHSELNLSSLELGDSALYFCASSVGGRSEKLFFGSGTQLSVL.

The rearrangement links TRBV19 to TRBJ2-1; either TRBD1 or TRBD2 may fit D (5 bases each). Trimming removed 5 bases at V and 5 bases at J, with 10 bases between. CDR1 and CDR2 (germline): LNHDA, SQIVND (reference sequence). This CDR3 is 13 amino acids long. The DNA for the CDR3 is TGTGCCAGTAGTGTCGGGACGAACAATGAGCAGTTCTTC. Protein: CASSVGTNNEQFF.

The chain recombines TRBV7-3 with TRBJ2-1; 9 nucleotides line up with TRBD2. Germline V gives CDR1 SGHTA, CDR2 FQGTGA. Losses at the gene ends were 1 base for V and 6 bases for J; bases not matched to a gene: 10. The CDR3 consists of 17 residues. The CDR3 DNA follows: TGTGCCAGCAGCTTAAGGGCTTCAGCGGGGGGTGGCAATGAGCAGTTCTTC. This sequence encodes CASSLRASAGGGNEQFF.

The rearrangement links TRBV28 to TRBJ1-5; weak D call: TRBD1 (6 bases). This CDR3 spans 15 amino acids. The ends were cut back, 2 bases at V and 3 bases at J, with 11 bases in the middle. Germline assignment: CDR1 MDHEN and CDR2 SYDVKM. In DNA, the CDR3 is TGTGCCAGCAGTTTACCGGGGGCCCCCAATCAGCCCCAGCATTTT. The encoded protein is CASSLPGAPNQPQHF.

The chain joins TRBV15 to TRBJ2-1, with 8 bases lining up with TRBD2. This CDR3 is built from 14 residues. J lost 4 bases, V lost 4 bases, and 3 bases had no gene match. Germline values: CDR1 LNHNV, CDR2 YYDKDF (reference sequence). CDR3 sequence reads: CATSTTSGYNEQFF. For the CDR3, the DNA is TGTGCCACCAGCACTACTAGCGGTTACAATGAGCAGTTCTTC.

The genes are TRBV7-3 and TRBJ2-1, with D possibly TRBD2 on 6 matching bases. This CDR3 contains 15 residues. V was shortened by 5 bases and J by 0 bases, with 11 bases between the two germline ends. Germline CDR1 SGHTA, CDR2 FQGTGA. The CDR3: CASSLTSLSYNEQFF. Here the CDR3 DNA reads TGTGCCAGCAGCCTTACTAGCCTCTCCTACAATGAGCAGTTCTTC.

Relative to its sample, this clone is medium-sized. This chain joins TRBV1 and TRBJ2-2; the table's D call, TRBD1, has no DNA check behind it. TRBV1 is recorded as a pseudogene. This CDR3 comprises 17 residues. The CDR3 nucleotides are TGCACCAGCAGCCTAGGACAGGGTGGTAAGTACACCGGGGAGCTGTTTTTT. Protein: CTSSLGQGGKYTGELFF.

The gene calls are TRBV11-2 and TRBJ2-2; D may match TRBD1 or TRBD2 (5 bases each). Germline CDR1 SGHAT, CDR2 FQNNGV. CDR3 size: 16 residues. The V end lost 1 base, the J end lost 2 bases, and 11 bases lay between the germline ends. In nucleotides, the CDR3 is TGTGCCAGCAGCTTAGGTTGGGGGAGCAACACCGGGGAGCTGTTTTTT. Amino acid sequence: CASSLGWGSNTGELFF.

The chain has TRBV29-1 and TRBJ2-2; TRBD1 aligns across 7 bases. Unmatched junction bases numbered 4, after V lost 6 bases and J lost 0 bases. The germline CDR1 and CDR2 sequences are SQVTM and ANQGSEA. The CDR3 extends over 14 amino acids. For the CDR3, the DNA is TGCAGCGTAAAGACAGGGACGAACACCGGGGAGCTGTTTTTT. Encoded protein: CSVKTGTNTGELFF.

This clone was counted between two and nine times. The chain employs TRBV6-5 and TRBJ2-7; the D gene is possibly TRBD2 (6 bases). The CDR3 spans 13 residues. Between the trimmed V and J ends, which lost 8 bases and 3 bases, there was a span of 14 bases. In germline, CDR1 is MNHEY, CDR2 SVGAGI. As DNA, the CDR3 is TGTGCCAGCGGCGTGGGAGGCGGCTACGAGCAGTACTTC. Amino acids: CASGVGGGYEQYF.

This chain joins TRBV28 and TRBJ1-4, with D possibly being TRBD1 (5 bases). The germline V gene has CDR1 MDHEN and CDR2 SYDVKM. V shed 5 bases and J shed 8 bases, with 18 bases lying between them. This CDR3 is built from 15 residues. The CDR3 is CASSAPGTSREKLFF. CDR3 bases: TGTGCCAGCAGTGCGCCCGGGACGAGTAGAGAAAAACTGTTTTTT.

The chain recombines TRBV5-1 with TRBJ2-6; D call uncertain. Trimming shortened V by 2 bases and J by 3 bases, and 9 bases separated the two germline ends. The V gene's germline CDR1 is SGHRS and CDR2 YFSETQ. The CDR3 is made up of 15 amino acids. The CDR3 is CASSLTVDGANVLTF. In DNA form, the CDR3 reads TGCGCCAGCAGCTTAACGGTGGATGGGGCCAACGTCCTGACTTTC.

The genes are TRBV7-6 and TRBJ2-4; 11 bases align to TRBD2. The CDR3 is 20 amino acids. CDR1 is SGHVS, CDR2 FNYEAQ, per germline. Trimming removed 5 bases from V and 0 bases from J; junction bases left unmatched: 15. The CDR3 spells CASSPGGSGRASGAKNIQYF. The CDR3 region has the DNA TGTGCCAGCAGCCCCGGGGGTAGCGGGAGGGCCTCGGGAGCCAAAAACATTCAGTACTTC. The variable domain in full, completed from reference TRBV7-6 and TRBJ2-4, reads GAGVSQSPRYKVTKRGQDVALRCDPISGHVSLYWYRQALGQGPEFLTYFNYEAQQDKSGLPNDRFSAERPEGSISTLTIQRTEQRDSAMYRCASSPGGSGRASGAKNIQYFGAGTRLSVL.

The chain has TRBV5-4 and TRBJ2-4; TRBD2 is a possible D gene (6 bases). From germline, CDR1 is SGHNT and CDR2 YYREEE (reference sequence). CDR3 length: 16 residues. V was shortened by 4 bases and J by 1 base, with 15 bases between the two germline ends. The CDR3 DNA reads as TGTGCCAGCAGCCCCCAGGTGGAGGGGGCCAAAAACATTCAGTACTTC. Amino acid sequence: CASSPQVEGAKNIQYF.

This chain joins TRBV6-4 and TRBJ1-1, with D possibly matching TRBD1 (5 bases). The germline gives CDR1 MRHNA, CDR2 SNTAGT. This CDR3 comprises 13 residues. The V gene lost 5 bases and the J gene lost 1 base, with 8 bases spanning the gap. CDR3 in DNA: TGTGCCAGCAGTAGGGACGCGAACACTGAAGCTTTCTTT. It translates to CASSRDANTEAFF.